This T cell receptor beta chain was identified during a study of T cells after posttransplantation cyclophosphamide. TCRdb's copy holds only in-frame clones and misses some; the assay was immunoSEQ multiplex PCR. The sample has around 66,000 clones, 80% to 95% seen once. This clone was counted a few times. The antigen remains undetermined. The study, taken as a whole, reports: Recipient CMV seropositivity and CMV reactivation strongly tracked TRB clonality. Donor-recipient repertoire similarity was low at 1-2 months, rising over year one.

V lost 2 bases, J lost 4 bases, and 7 bases lay in between. The CDR3 sequence is 13 residues long. Per the germline V gene, CDR1 is SGDLS and CDR2 is YYNGEE. The J gene is TRBJ1-3, the V gene TRBV9; no firm D call. The specimen was PBMCs. This TCR came from a woman aged 25 to 39 in good health and a related stem cell transplant donor. CDR3: CASSVGRGNTIYF. The CDR3 coding sequence is TGTGCCAGCAGCGTGGGCCGCGGAAACACCATATATTTT.